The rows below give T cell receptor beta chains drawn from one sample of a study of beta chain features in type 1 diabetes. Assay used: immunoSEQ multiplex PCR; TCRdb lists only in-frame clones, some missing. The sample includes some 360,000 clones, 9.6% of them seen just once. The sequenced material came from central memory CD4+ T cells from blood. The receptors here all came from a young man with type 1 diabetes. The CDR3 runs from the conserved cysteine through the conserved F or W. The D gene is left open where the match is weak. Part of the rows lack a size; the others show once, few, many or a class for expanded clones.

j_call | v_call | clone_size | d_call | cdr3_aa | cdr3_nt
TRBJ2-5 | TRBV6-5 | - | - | CASKDWETQYF | TGTGCCAGCAAGGACTGGGAGACCCAGTACTTC
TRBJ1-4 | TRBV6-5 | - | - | CASSYLSGEKLFF | TGTGCCAGCAGTTACTTGTCCGGGGAAAAACTGTTTTTT
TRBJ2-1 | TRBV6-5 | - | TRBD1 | CASSYSWDRMQFF | TGTGCCAGCAGTTACTCGTGGGACAGGATGCAGTTCTTC
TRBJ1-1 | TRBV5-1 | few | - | CASSLTVGRFRDTEAFF | TGCGCCAGCAGCTTGACTGTCGGTCGCTTTCGGGACACTGAAGCTTTCTTT
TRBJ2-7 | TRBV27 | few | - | CASSRFPLYEQYF | TGTGCCAGCAGTCGGTTCCCCCTCTACGAGCAGTACTTC
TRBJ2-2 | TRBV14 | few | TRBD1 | CASSQRQGAAGELFF | TGTGCCAGCAGCCAAAGACAGGGGGCTGCCGGGGAGCTGTTTTTT
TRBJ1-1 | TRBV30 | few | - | CVSQGYTEAFF | TGTGTCAGTCAGGGGTACACTGAAGCTTTCTTT
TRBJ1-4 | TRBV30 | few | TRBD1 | CAWSSGQGIYEKLFF | TGTGCCTGGAGTTCGGGACAGGGGATTTACGAAAAACTGTTTTTT
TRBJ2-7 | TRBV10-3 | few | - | CASSYQPGGEYEQYF | TGTGCCAGCAGTTATCAGCCGGGGGGCGAATACGAGCAGTACTTC
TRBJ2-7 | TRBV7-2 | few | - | CASALTRLSYEQYF | TGTGCCAGCGCGCTCACCCGCCTCTCCTACGAGCAGTACTTC
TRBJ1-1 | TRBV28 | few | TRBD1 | CASSPSTGGDTEAFF | TGTGCCAGCAGCCCCTCAACAGGGGGTGACACTGAAGCTTTCTTT
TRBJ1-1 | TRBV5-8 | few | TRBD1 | CASSLEQGAGNTEAFF | TGTGCCAGCAGCTTGGAACAGGGGGCTGGGAACACTGAAGCTTTCTTT
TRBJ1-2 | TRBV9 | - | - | CASNLLGDYGYTF | TGTGCCAGCAACCTCCTGGGGGACTATGGCTACACCTTC
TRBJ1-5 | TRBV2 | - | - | CASSYLSQINQPQHF | TGTGCCAGCAGCTACCTTTCCCAGATCAATCAGCCCCAGCATTTT
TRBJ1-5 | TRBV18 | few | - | CASSPPNREGNQPQHF | TGTGCCAGCTCACCACCGAACAGGGAGGGCAATCAGCCCCAGCATTTT
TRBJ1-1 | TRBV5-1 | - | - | CASSFFDNTEAFF | TGCGCCAGCAGCTTCTTTGATAACACTGAAGCTTTCTTT
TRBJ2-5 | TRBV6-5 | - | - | CASSYGQGWETQYF | TGTGCCAGCAGTTACGGGCAGGGGTGGGAGACCCAGTACTTC
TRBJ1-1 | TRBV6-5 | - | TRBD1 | CASSFSYQGGTEAFF | TGTGCCAGCAGTTTTAGCTACCAGGGGGGCACTGAAGCTTTCTTT
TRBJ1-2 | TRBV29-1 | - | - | CSGADSYGYTF | TGCAGCGGGGCAGACAGCTATGGCTACACCTTC
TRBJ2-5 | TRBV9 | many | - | CASSPRRDHEETQYF | TGTGCCAGCAGCCCTCGCCGGGACCATGAAGAGACCCAGTACTTC
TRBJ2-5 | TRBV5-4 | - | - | CASGWGRSGSQETQYF | TGTGCCAGCGGCTGGGGACGGTCAGGAAGTCAAGAGACCCAGTACTTC
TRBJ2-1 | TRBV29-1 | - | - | CSVERGTSYNEQFF | TGCAGCGTTGAGAGGGGGACCTCCTACAATGAGCAGTTCTTC
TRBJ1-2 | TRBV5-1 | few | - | CASSLGPLYGYTF | TGCGCCAGCAGCTTAGGCCCCCTCTATGGCTACACCTTC
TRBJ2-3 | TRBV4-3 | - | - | CASSQELVGGHTDTQYF | TGCGCCAGCAGCCAAGAACTCGTAGGTGGGCACACAGATACGCAGTATTTT
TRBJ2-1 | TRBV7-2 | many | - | CASSSGAWTNEQFF | TGTGCCAGCAGCTCCGGTGCTTGGACTAATGAGCAGTTCTTC
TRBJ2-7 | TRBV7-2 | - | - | CASSLGDPLVEQYF | TGTGCCAGCAGCTTAGGGGACCCCCTCGTCGAGCAGTACTTC
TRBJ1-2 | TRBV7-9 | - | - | CASSLALQDYGYTF | TGTGCCAGCAGCTTAGCTTTGCAGGACTATGGCTACACCTTC
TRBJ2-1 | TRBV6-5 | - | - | CASSYSFTANNEQFF | TGTGCCAGCAGTTACTCGTTCACAGCGAACAATGAGCAGTTCTTC
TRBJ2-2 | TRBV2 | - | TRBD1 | CASSEESRGRQELFF | TGTGCCAGCAGTGAAGAGAGCAGGGGGCGTCAGGAGCTGTTTTTT
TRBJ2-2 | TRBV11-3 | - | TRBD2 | CASGIKAGVETGELFF | TGTGCCAGCGGAATCAAAGCGGGAGTCGAAACCGGGGAGCTGTTTTTT
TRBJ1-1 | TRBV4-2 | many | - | CASSQDPGVNTEAFF | TGTGCCAGCAGCCAAGACCCAGGGGTGAACACTGAAGCTTTCTTT
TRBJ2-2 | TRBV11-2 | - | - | CASSLDRANTGELFF | TGTGCCAGCAGCTTAGATCGGGCGAACACCGGGGAGCTGTTTTTT
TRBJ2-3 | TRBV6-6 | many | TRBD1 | CASTPTGVTDTQYF | TGTGCCAGCACCCCGACAGGGGTCACAGATACGCAGTATTTT
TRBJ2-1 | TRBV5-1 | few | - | CASSPRPDSYNEQFF | TGCGCCAGCAGCCCTCGACCGGATTCCTACAATGAGCAGTTCTTC
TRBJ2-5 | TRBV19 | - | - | CASSTRDQETQYF | TGTGCCAGTAGTACCAGGGACCAAGAGACCCAGTACTTC
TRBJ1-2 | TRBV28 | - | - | CASSQLSRQNYGYTF | TGTGCCAGCAGTCAATTATCCAGACAGAACTATGGCTACACCTTC
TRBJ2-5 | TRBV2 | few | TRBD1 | CASGQGSETQYF | TGTGCCAGCGGACAGGGGTCAGAGACCCAGTACTTC
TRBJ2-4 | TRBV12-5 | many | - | CASSDSGQNIQYF | TGTGCTAGTAGTGATAGTGGGCAAAACATTCAGTACTTC
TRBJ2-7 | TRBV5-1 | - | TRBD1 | CASSGGQGTYEQYF | TGCGCCAGCAGCGGGGGACAGGGTACCTACGAGCAGTACTTC
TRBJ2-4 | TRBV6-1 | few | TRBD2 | CASRETSGTGNIQYF | TGTGCCAGCAGGGAGACTAGCGGGACGGGAAACATTCAGTACTTC